The 5 T cell receptor beta chains listed next were all sequenced from one sample in a study of CD8 T cells in Susac syndrome (dated by TCRdb to the late 2010s). The library was built by means of the immunoSEQ multiplex PCR assay. RNA was extracted using the RNeasy kit, and about 0.5 to 1 ug of the RNA was reverse transcribed with random hexamers. TCRdb cleaned the public reads at Q25 with fastp, built clones with MiXCR and kept in-frame beta chains. Merged by CDR3 protein, the rows form single entries marked with the most common genes and DNA. This sample lists 150,000 or so distinct CDR3 sequences; roughly 94% were detected once. The ten largest clones take up over 0.09% of the sample. Specimen: CD4+ T cells from PBMCs. The receptors derive from a human donor with multiple sclerosis.

This sequence joins TRBV6-5 and TRBJ2-7; D is perhaps TRBD1 (5 bases). The CDR3 is made up of 15 amino acids. Germline V gene lookup returns CDR1 MNHEY and CDR2 SVGAGI. V was clipped by 0 bases and J by 5 bases, with 14 bases between them. CDR3 residues: CASSYSGAGKNEQYF. The CDR3, as DNA: TGTGCCAGCAGTTACTCTGGCGCAGGGAAGAACGAGCAGTACTTC.

The gene calls are TRBV20-1 and TRBJ1-5; no firm D call. CDR1 is DFQATT, CDR2 SNEGSKA, per germline (reference sequence). The V and J ends lost 5 bases and 4 bases respectively, with 15 bases between them. This CDR3 is 14 amino acids long. DNA of the CDR3: TGCAGTGCTGCTACGGGCCAGCAGAATCAGCCCCAGCATTTT. Amino acids: CSAATGQQNQPQHF.

The V call is TRBV30, the J call TRBJ1-4; D is undetermined. The CDR3 runs 15 residues. Germline V gene sequence: CDR1 GTSNPN, CDR2 SVGIG (reference sequence). Trimming removed 0 bases at V and 5 bases at J, with 13 bases between. DNA of the CDR3: TGTGCCTGGAGTGTACAGTCGGCCGGGAATGAAAAACTGTTTTTT. Its protein product is CAWSVQSAGNEKLFF.

The chain has TRBV9 and TRBJ2-1; the D gene is possibly TRBD1 (5 bases). The CDR3 covers 15 residues. The germline V gene has CDR1 SGDLS and CDR2 YYNGEE. V was cut by 1 base and J by 1 base, with 9 bases left in between. CDR3 loop: CASSVQGISYNEQFF. The DNA of the CDR3 is TGTGCCAGCAGCGTACAGGGCATATCCTACAATGAGCAGTTCTTC.

This chain uses TRBV7-9 with TRBJ2-7; D is unclear. Germline V gene data show CDR1 as SEHNR and CDR2 as FQNEAQ (reference sequence). Trimming took 5 bases from V and 4 from J, leaving 18 bases between them. The CDR3 has 15 amino acids. The CDR3 here is CASSLQPIVDYEQYF. The CDR3 DNA reads TGTGCCAGCAGCCTCCAACCCATCGTCGATTACGAGCAGTACTTC.